This TCR beta chain was documented in a study of T cells after yellow fever vaccination. TCRdb reprocessed the 5' RACE reads via MiXCR and lists one record per CDR3 protein. Of 320,000 or so distinct CDR3 sequences in the sample, approximately 8% were seen once. This specimen consisted of PBMCs, obtained more than 35 days after the first yellow fever vaccination. The origin of this receptor is a man younger than 35 who received the YFV17D yellow fever vaccine.

CDR3 residues: CASSPARGLFF. CDR3 bases: TGTGCCAGCAGTCCCGCCCGGGGCCTGTTTTTT. The rearrangement uses TRBV28 and TRBJ2-2; D is tentatively TRBD1 or TRBD2 (5 bases each). The CDR3 extends over 11 amino acids. With 5 bases removed from V and 14 bases from J, the gap between germline ends came to 12 bases. Germline CDR1 reads MDHEN; CDR2 reads SYDVKM.